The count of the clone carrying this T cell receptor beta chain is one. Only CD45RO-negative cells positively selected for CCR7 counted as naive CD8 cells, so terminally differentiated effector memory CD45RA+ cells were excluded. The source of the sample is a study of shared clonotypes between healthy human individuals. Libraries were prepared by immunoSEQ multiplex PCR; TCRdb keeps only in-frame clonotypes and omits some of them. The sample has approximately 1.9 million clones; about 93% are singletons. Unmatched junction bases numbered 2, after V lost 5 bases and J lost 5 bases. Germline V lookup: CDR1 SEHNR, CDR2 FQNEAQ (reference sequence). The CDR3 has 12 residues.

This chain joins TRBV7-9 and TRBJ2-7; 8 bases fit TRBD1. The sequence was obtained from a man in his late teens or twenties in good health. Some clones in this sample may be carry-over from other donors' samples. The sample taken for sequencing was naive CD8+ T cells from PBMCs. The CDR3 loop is CASSQGAHEQYF. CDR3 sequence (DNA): TGTGCCAGCAGCCAGGGGGCCCACGAGCAGTACTTC.